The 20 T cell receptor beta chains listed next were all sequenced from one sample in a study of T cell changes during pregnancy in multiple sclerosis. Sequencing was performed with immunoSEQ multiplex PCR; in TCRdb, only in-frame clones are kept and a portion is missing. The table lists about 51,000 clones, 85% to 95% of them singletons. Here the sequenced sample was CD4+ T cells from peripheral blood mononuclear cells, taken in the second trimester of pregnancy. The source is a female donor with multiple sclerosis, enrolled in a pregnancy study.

Written as DNA, the CDR3 is TGTGCCAGCATACCCGGACAGAGCAATCAGCCCCAGCATTTT. Protein: CASIPGQSNQPQHF. The genes are TRBV6-1 and TRBJ1-5, with D perhaps matching TRBD1 (6 bases). Trimming stripped 7 bases from V and 1 base from J, with 11 bases between. CDR1 is MNHNS, CDR2 SASEGT, per germline. The length of the CDR3 is 14 residues.

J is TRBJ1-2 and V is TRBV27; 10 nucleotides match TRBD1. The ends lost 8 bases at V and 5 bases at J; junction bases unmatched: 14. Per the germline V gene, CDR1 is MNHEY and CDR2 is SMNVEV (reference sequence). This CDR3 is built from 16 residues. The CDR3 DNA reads TGTGCCAGCGGCCGGGACAGGGGAGGGGGGCCATATGGCTACACCTTC. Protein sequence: CASGRDRGGGPYGYTF.

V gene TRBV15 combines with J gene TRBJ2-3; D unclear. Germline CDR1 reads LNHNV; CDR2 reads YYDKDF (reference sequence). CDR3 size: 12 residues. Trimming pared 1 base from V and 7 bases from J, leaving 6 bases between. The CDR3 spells CATSRVRNTQYF. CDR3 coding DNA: TGTGCCACCAGCAGAGTCAGAAATACGCAGTATTTT.

The CDR3 DNA follows: TGTGCAAGTCGCTTAGCCAGCGCGGCTAGAAGAGGCAATGAGCAGTTCTTC. Translated: CASRLASAARRGNEQFF. V is TRBV12-2 and J is TRBJ2-1; the DNA was not compared with TRBD2, the D call given in the table. TRBV12-2 is described as a pseudogene. This CDR3 has 17 residues.

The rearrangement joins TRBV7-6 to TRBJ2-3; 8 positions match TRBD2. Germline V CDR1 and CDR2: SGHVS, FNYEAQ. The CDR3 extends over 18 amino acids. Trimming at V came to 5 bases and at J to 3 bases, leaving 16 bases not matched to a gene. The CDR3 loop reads CASSPGVIPGGRTDTQYF. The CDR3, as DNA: TGTGCCAGCAGCCCAGGGGTCATTCCGGGGGGGCGGACAGATACGCAGTATTTT.

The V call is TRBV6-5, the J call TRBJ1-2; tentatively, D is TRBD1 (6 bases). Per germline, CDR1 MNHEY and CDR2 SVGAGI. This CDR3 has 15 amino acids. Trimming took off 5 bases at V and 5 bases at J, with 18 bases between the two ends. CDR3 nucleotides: TGTGCCAGCAGTCAGGGACAACCTGATGGGTATGGCTACACCTTC. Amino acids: CASSQGQPDGYGYTF.

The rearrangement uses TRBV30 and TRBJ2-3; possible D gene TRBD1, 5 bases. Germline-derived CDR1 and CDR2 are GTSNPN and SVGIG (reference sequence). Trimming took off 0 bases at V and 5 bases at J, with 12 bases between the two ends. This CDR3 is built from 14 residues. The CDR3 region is CAWSVGGQQDTQYF. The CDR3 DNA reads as TGTGCCTGGAGTGTAGGCGGACAACAAGATACGCAGTATTTT. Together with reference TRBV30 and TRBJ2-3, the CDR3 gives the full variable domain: SQTIHQWPATLVQPVGSPLSLECTVEGTSNPNLYWYRQAAGRGLQLLFYSVGIGQISSEVPQNLSASRPQDRQFILSSKKLLLSDSGFYLCAWSVGGQQDTQYFGPGTRLTVL.

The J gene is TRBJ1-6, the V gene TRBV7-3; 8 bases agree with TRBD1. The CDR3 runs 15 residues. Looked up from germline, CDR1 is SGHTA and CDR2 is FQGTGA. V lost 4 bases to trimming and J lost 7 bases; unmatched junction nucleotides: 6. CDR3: CASSSNRGLNSPLHF. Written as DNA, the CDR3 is TGTGCCAGCAGCTCGAACAGGGGGTTAAATTCACCCCTCCACTTT.

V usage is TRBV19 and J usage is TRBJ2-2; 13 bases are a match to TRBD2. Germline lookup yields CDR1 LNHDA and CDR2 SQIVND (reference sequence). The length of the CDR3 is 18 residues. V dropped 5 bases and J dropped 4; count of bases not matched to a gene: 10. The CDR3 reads CASSALLAGGPRTGELFF. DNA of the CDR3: TGTGCCAGTAGTGCCCTACTAGCGGGGGGGCCTCGCACCGGGGAGCTGTTTTTT.

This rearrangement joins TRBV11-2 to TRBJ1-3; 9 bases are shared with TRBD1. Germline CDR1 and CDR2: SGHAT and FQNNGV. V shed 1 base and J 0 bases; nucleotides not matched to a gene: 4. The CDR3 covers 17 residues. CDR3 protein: CASSLGMGQGSGNTIYF. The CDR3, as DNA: TGTGCCAGCAGCTTAGGAATGGGACAGGGCTCTGGAAACACCATATATTTT. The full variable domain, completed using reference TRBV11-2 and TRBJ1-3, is EAGVAQSPRYKIIEKRQSVAFWCNPISGHATLYWYQQILGQGPKLLIQFQNNGVVDDSQLPKDRFSAERLKGVDSTLKIQPAKLEDSAVYLCASSLGMGQGSGNTIYFGEGSWLTVV.

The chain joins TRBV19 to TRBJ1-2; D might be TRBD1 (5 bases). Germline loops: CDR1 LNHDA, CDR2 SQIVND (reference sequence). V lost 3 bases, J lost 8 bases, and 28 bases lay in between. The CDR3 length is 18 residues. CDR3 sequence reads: CASSIYGAGRGSFSGYTF. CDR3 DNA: TGTGCCAGTAGTATTTACGGTGCAGGGAGGGGTTCTTTCTCCGGCTACACCTTC. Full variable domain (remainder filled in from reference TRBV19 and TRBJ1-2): DGGITQSPKYLFRKEGQNVTLSCEQNLNHDAMYWYRQDPGQGLRLIYYSQIVNDFQKGDIAEGYSVSREKKESFPLTVTSAQKNPTAFYLCASSIYGAGRGSFSGYTFGSGTRLTVV.

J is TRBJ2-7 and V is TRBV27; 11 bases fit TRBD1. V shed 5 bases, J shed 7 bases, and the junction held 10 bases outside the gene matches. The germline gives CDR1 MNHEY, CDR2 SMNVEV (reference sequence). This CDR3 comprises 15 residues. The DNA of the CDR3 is TGTGCCAGCAGTCGTCCGGACAGGGGGCTGGTTGAGCAGTACTTC. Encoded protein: CASSRPDRGLVEQYF.

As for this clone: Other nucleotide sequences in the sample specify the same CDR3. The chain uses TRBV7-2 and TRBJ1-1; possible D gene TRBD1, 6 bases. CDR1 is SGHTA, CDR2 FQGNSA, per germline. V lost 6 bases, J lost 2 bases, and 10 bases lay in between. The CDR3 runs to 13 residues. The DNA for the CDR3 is TGTGCCAGCAGTTACAGGGTTAACACTGAAGCTTTCTTT. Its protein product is CASSYRVNTEAFF. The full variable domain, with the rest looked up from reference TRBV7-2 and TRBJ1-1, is GAGVSQSPSNKVTEKGKDVELRCDPISGHTALYWYRQSLGQGLEFLIYFQGNSAPDKSGLPSDRFSAERTGGSVSTLTIQRTQQEDSAVYLCASSYRVNTEAFFGQGTRLTVV.

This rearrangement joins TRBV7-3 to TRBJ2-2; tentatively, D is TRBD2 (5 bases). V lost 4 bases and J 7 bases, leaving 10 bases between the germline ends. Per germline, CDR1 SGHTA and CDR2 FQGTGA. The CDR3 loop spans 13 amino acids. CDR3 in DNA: TGTGCCAGCAGCTCGGCGGGTTACGGGGAGCTGTTTTTT. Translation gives CASSSAGYGELFF.

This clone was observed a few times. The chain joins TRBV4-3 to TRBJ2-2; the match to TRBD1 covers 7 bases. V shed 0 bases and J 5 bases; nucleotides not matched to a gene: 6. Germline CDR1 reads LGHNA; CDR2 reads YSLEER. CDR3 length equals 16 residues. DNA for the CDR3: TGCGCCAGCAGCCAAGAAGTGGGACAGTTTACCGGGGAGCTGTTTTTT. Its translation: CASSQEVGQFTGELFF.

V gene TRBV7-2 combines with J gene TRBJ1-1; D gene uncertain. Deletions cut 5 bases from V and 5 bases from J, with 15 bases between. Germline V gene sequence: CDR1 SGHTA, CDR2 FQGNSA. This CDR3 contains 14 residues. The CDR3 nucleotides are TGTGCCAGCAGCCAACGCGTATCCTTAACTGAAGCTTTCTTT. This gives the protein CASSQRVSLTEAFF. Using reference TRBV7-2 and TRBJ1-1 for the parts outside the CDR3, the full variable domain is GAGVSQSPSNKVTEKGKDVELRCDPISGHTALYWYRQSLGQGLEFLIYFQGNSAPDKSGLPSDRFSAERTGGSVSTLTIQRTQQEDSAVYLCASSQRVSLTEAFFGQGTRLTVV.

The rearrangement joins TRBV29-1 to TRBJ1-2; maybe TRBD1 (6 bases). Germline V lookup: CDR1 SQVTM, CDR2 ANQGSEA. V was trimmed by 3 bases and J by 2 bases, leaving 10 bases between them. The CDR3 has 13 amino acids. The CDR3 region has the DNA TGCAGCGTTGATTCCGGACAGAACTATGGCTACACCTTC. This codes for CSVDSGQNYGYTF.

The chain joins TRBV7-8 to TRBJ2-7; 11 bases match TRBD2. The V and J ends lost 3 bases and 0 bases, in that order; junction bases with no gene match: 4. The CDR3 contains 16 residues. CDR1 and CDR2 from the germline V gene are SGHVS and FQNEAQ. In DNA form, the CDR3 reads TGTGCCAGCAGCTTTACTAGCGGGGGAAGCTCCTACGAGCAGTACTTC. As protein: CASSFTSGGSSYEQYF.

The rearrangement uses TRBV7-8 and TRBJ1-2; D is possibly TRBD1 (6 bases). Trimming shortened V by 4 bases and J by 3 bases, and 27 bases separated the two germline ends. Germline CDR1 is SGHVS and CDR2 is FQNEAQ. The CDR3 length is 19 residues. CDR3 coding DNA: TGTGCCAGCAGCTACGGGCACTTGACTACAGGGTCCAAACACTATGGCTACACCTTC. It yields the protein CASSYGHLTTGSKHYGYTF.

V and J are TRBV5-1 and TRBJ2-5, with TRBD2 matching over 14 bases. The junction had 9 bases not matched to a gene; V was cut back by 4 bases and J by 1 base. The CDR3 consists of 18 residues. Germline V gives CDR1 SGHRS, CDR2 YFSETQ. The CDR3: CASSGGTSGGLLQETQYF. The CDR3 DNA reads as TGCGCCAGCAGCGGGGGGACTAGCGGGGGATTGCTCCAAGAGACCCAGTACTTC.